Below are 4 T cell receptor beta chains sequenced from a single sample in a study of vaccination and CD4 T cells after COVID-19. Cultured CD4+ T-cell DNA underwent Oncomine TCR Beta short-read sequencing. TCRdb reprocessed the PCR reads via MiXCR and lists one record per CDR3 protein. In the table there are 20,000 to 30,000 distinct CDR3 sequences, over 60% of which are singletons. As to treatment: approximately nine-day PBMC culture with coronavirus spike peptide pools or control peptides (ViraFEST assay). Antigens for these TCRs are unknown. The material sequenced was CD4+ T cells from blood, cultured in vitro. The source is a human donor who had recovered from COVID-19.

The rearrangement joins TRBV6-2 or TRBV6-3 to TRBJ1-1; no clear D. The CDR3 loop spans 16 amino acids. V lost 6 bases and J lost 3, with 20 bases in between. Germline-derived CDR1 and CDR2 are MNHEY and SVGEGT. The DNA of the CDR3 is TGTGCCAGCAGCGATACACTCGGGATCGGGGACACTGAAGCTTTCTTT. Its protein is CASSDTLGIGDTEAFF.

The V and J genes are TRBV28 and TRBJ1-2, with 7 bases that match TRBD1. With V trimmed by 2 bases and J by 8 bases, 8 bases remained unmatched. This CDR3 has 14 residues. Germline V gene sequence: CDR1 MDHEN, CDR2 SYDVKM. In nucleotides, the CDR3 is TGTGCCAGCAGTTTAGTCGTAGGGGGCGACGGCTACACCTTC. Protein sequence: CASSLVVGGDGYTF.

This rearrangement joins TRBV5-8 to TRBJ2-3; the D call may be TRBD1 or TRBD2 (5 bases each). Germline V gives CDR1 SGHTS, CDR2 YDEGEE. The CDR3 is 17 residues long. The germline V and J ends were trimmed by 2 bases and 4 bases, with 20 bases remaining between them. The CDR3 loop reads CASSFHAGTDWADTQYF. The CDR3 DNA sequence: TGTGCCAGCAGCTTTCATGCCGGGACCGATTGGGCAGATACGCAGTATTTT.

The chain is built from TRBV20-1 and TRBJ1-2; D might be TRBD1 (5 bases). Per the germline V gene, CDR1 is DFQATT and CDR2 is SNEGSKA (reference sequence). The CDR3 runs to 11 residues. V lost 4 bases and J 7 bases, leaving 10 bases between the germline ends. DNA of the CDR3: TGCAGTGCTATCCAGGGTCTTGGCTACACCTTC. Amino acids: CSAIQGLGYTF.